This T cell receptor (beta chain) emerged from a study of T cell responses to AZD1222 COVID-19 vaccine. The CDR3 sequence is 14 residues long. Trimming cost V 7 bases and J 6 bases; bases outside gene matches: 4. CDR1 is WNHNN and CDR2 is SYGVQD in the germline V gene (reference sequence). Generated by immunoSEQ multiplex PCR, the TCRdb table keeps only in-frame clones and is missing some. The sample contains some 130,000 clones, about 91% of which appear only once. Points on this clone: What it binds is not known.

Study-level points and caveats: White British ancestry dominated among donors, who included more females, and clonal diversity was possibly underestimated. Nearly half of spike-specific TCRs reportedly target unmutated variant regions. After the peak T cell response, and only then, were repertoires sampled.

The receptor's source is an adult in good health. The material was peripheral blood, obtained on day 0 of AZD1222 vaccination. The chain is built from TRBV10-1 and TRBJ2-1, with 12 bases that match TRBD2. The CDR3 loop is CASNPGLAGNEQFF. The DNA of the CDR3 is TGCGCCAGCAACCCGGGACTAGCGGGCAATGAGCAGTTCTTC.